A single sample gave rise to the 6 T cell receptor beta chains below, sequenced in a study of T cell repertoires in cytomegalovirus infection. TCRdb reprocessed the reads via MiXCR and lists one record per CDR3 protein. The sample records some 590,000 distinct CDR3 sequences, around 40% being singletons. Their antigens remain unidentified. The sequencing here drew on cultured PBMCs, taken from culture after CMV antigen stimulation. Receptor source: a human donor in good health (CMV status not recorded). Some clones in this sample may be carry-over from other donors' samples.

This clonotype was detected many times. V is TRBV7-2 and J is TRBJ2-3; D not certain. The CDR3 length is 14 residues. The V and J ends lost 1 base and 1 base respectively, with 6 bases between them. Germline CDR1 SGHTA, CDR2 FQGNSA. The CDR3 region has the DNA TGTGCCAGCAGCTTAGACGGAGGCACAGATACGCAGTATTTT. This sequence encodes CASSLDGGTDTQYF.

Only a few counts were recorded for this clonotype. The V and J genes are TRBV7-9 and TRBJ1-1; no clear D. Trimming removed 5 bases from V and 3 bases from J, with 10 bases in between. The CDR3 is 13 residues long. Germline loops: CDR1 SEHNR, CDR2 FQNEAQ (reference sequence). CDR3 amino acids: CASSPMAYTEAFF. The CDR3 nucleotides are TGTGCCAGCAGCCCCATGGCGTACACTGAAGCTTTCTTT.

This sequence joins TRBV20-1 and TRBJ2-1; a possible D gene is TRBD2 (6 bases). V was trimmed by 3 bases and J by 3 bases, leaving 12 bases between them. Germline CDR1 reads DFQATT; CDR2 reads SNEGSKA (reference sequence). The CDR3 loop spans 14 amino acids. CDR3 nucleotide sequence: TGCAGTGCTAGTCCGGGCGGGGACTACAATGAGCAGTTCTTC. Encoded protein: CSASPGGDYNEQFF.

The gene calls are TRBV12-5 and TRBJ2-3, with D possibly TRBD1 on 6 matching bases. This CDR3 has 17 residues. Trimming took off 1 base at V and 7 bases at J, with 21 bases between the two ends. CDR1 LGHNT and CDR2 FRNRAP come from the germline V gene. The CDR3 DNA reads as TGTGCTAGTGGTTTGGAGGGACCAGGGGTTTACTGGAATACGCAGTATTTT. As protein: CASGLEGPGVYWNTQYF. The full variable domain, with the rest looked up from reference TRBV12-5 and TRBJ2-3, is DARVTQTPRHKVTEMGQEVTMRCQPILGHNTVFWYRQTMMQGLELLAYFRNRAPLDDSGMPKDRFSAEMPDATLATLKIQPSEPRDSAVYFCASGLEGPGVYWNTQYFGPGTRLTVL.

The V and J genes are TRBV20-1 and TRBJ2-7; D is perhaps TRBD2 (7 bases). Trimming left V 3 bases short and J 6 bases short, with 21 bases between. Germline CDR1 and CDR2: DFQATT and SNEGSKA (reference sequence). CDR3 length equals 15 residues. The CDR3 sequence is CSASPGQGRGFEQYF. The CDR3 DNA reads TGCAGTGCTAGTCCGGGGCAGGGGAGGGGGTTCGAGCAGTACTTC.

This clonotype was detected ten times or more. The junction and the germline gene differ at one end; a read error may be behind it. This chain joins TRBV7-8 and TRBJ2-3; 7 bases agree with TRBD2. The length of the CDR3 is 17 residues. Germline loops: CDR1 SGHVS, CDR2 FQNEAQ. The CDR3: CASTLSGVSGSTDTQYF. In DNA, the CDR3 is TGTGCCAGCACCTTAAGCGGGGTTAGCGGAAGCACAGATACGCAGTATTTT.